The 19 T cell receptor beta chains below were found in one sample sequenced in a study of T cell repertoires in cytomegalovirus infection. A single record per CDR3 protein comes from TCRdb applying MiXCR to the reads. Among about 190,000 distinct CDR3 sequences listed, 28% were seen once. The sequenced sample consisted of PBMCs. These receptors were collected from a human donor in good health (CMV status not recorded). Some clones in this sample may be carry-over from other donors' samples.

With regard to this clonotype: A much larger clone differs by one base, so this may be a read error. V usage is TRBV7-2 and J usage is TRBJ2-2, with D possibly TRBD1 on 6 matching bases. Germline V gene data show CDR1 as SGHTA and CDR2 as FQGNSA. The CDR3 totals 14 residues. V was trimmed by 5 bases and J by 10 bases, leaving 17 bases between them. In nucleotides, the CDR3 is TGTGCCAGCAGCGTGGGACACTTTTCCGTGGAGCTGTTTTTT. This encodes CASSVGHFSVELFF.

This clonotype has only a few counts. The chain uses TRBV28 and TRBJ2-7; 7 bases align to TRBD1. Per germline, CDR1 MDHEN and CDR2 SYDVKM. This CDR3 region has 14 residues. Trimming at V came to 8 bases and at J to 1 base, leaving 8 bases not matched to a gene. The CDR3 DNA sequence: TGTGCCAGCGGACCTCCGGGACAGTCCTACGAGCAGTACTTC. Residues: CASGPPGQSYEQYF.

This clonotype was observed a few times. The rearrangement joins TRBV7-2 to TRBJ1-6; D call uncertain. Between the trimmed V and J ends, which lost 4 bases and 13 bases, there was a span of 8 bases. The germline V gene has CDR1 SGHTA and CDR2 FQGNSA. The CDR3 consists of 11 residues. CDR3 in amino acids: CASSSGGPLHF. The CDR3 DNA is TGTGCCAGCAGCTCCGGCGGGCCCCTCCACTTT.

A few counts support this clonotype. CDR3 protein: CAISAGPGTEYTEAFF. CDR3 DNA sequence: TGTGCCATCAGTGCAGGACCCGGGACGGAGTACACTGAAGCTTTCTTT. The rearrangement uses TRBV10-3 and TRBJ1-1, with a weak D call TRBD1 (5 bases). Trimming removed 4 bases at V and 3 bases at J, with 18 bases between. There are 16 residues in the CDR3. Germline V lookup: CDR1 ENHRY, CDR2 SYGVKD.

The rearrangement joins TRBV12-3 or TRBV12-4 to TRBJ2-3; unclear D gene. The V and J ends lost 10 bases and 1 base respectively, with 12 bases between them. This CDR3 spans 13 amino acids. The CDR3 is CATTLTGTDTQYF. The CDR3 DNA reads as TGTGCCACCACCTTAACAGGCACAGATACGCAGTATTTT.

V gene TRBV29-1 combines with J gene TRBJ2-5; the D gene is possibly TRBD1 (6 bases). The V gene lost 5 bases and the J gene lost 5 bases, with 18 bases spanning the gap. Germline assignment: CDR1 SQVTM and CDR2 ANQGSEA. The CDR3 is 14 amino acids. The CDR3: CSVQGVGGWETQYF. Here the CDR3 DNA reads TGCAGCGTTCAAGGGGTAGGGGGTTGGGAGACCCAGTACTTC. Based on the CDR3 plus reference TRBV29-1 and TRBJ2-5, the full variable domain is SAVISQKPSRDICQRGTSLTIQCQVDSQVTMMFWYRQQPGQSLTLIATANQGSEATYESGFVIDKFPISRPNLTFSTLTVSNMSPEDSSIYLCSVQGVGGWETQYFGPGTRLLVL.

This clonotype was found a few times. The J gene is TRBJ2-7, the V gene TRBV12-3 or TRBV12-4, with 9 positions matching TRBD1. This CDR3 region has 14 residues. V gave up 3 bases and J gave up 4 bases; unmatched junction bases: 4. The CDR3 region is CASSFRDRVYEQYF. The DNA of the CDR3 is TGTGCCAGCAGTTTTCGGGACAGGGTTTACGAGCAGTACTTC.

The rearrangement joins TRBV12-3 or TRBV12-4 to TRBJ2-2; possible D gene TRBD1, 5 bases. The CDR3 consists of 12 residues. Trimming removed 5 bases at V and 7 bases at J, with 8 bases between. The CDR3 DNA sequence: TGTGCCAGCAGTAGGGGAAGCGGGGAGCTGTTTTTT. It specifies CASSRGSGELFF.

This clonotype was found many times. J is TRBJ1-1 and V is TRBV7-9; maybe TRBD1 (5 bases). Germline CDR1 and CDR2: SEHNR and FQNEAQ (reference sequence). Trimming took 3 bases from V and 1 from J, leaving 6 bases between them. The CDR3 consists of 13 residues. The CDR3 sequence is CASSFGGNTEAFF. The CDR3 coding sequence is TGTGCCAGCAGCTTCGGGGGGAACACTGAAGCTTTCTTT. Full variable domain (remainder filled in from reference TRBV7-9 and TRBJ1-1): DTGVSQNPRHKITKRGQNVTFRCDPISEHNRLYWYRQTLGQGPEFLTYFQNEAQLEKSRLLSDRFSAERPKGSFSTLEIQRTEQGDSAMYLCASSFGGNTEAFFGQGTRLTVV.

Notes on this clonotype: This likely comes from a read error, as the CDR3 has no conserved phenylalanine or tryptophan at its end. V usage is TRBV29-1 and J usage is TRBJ2-7; D not certain. The CDR3 is 12 residues long. The ends were cut back, 0 bases at V and 6 bases at J, with 9 bases in the middle. From germline, CDR1 is SQVTM and CDR2 ANQGSEA. In DNA form, the CDR3 reads TGCAGCGTTGAAGATCCTAACCTCGAGCAGTACTAC. Its protein product is CSVEDPNLEQYY.

This clonotype has ten or more counts. This rearrangement joins TRBV7-2 to TRBJ2-1; 14 bases agree with TRBD2. The CDR3 is 16 residues long. Germline V gene data show CDR1 as SGHTA and CDR2 as FQGNSA. With V trimmed by 5 bases and J by 7 bases, 7 bases remained unmatched. The CDR3 DNA reads TGTGCCAGCAGCGTGACTAGCGGGGGGGCAAAGAATGAGCAGTTCTTC. This encodes CASSVTSGGAKNEQFF. The whole variable domain, filled in from reference TRBV7-2 and TRBJ2-1, reads GAGVSQSPSNKVTEKGKDVELRCDPISGHTALYWYRQSLGQGLEFLIYFQGNSAPDKSGLPSDRFSAERTGGSVSTLTIQRTQQEDSAVYLCASSVTSGGAKNEQFFGPGTRLTVL.

The chain couples TRBV7-6 to TRBJ2-7; D is ambiguous. This CDR3 has 13 amino acids. CDR1 SGHVS and CDR2 FNYEAQ come from the germline V gene. Trimming took 6 bases from V and 4 from J, leaving 13 bases between them. The CDR3 spells CASSETTLYEQYF. The CDR3 nucleotides are TGTGCCAGCAGTGAGACGACTCTTTACGAGCAGTACTTC.

The CDR3 spells CSASRRWTGQGYSNQPQHF. The CDR3 DNA sequence: TGCAGTGCTAGCCGGAGATGGACAGGCCAGGGGTATAGCAATCAGCCCCAGCATTTT. The chain combines TRBV20-1 with TRBJ1-5; 7 bases are shared with TRBD1. The V and J ends lost 3 bases and 0 bases, in that order; junction bases with no gene match: 17. This CDR3 is 19 amino acids long. CDR1 DFQATT and CDR2 SNEGSKA come from the germline V gene (reference sequence).

This chain joins TRBV6-2 or TRBV6-3 and TRBJ2-4; D gene uncertain. This CDR3 has 14 amino acids. Germline loops: CDR1 MNHEY, CDR2 SVGEGT. Trimming took off 6 bases at V and 2 bases at J, with 11 bases between the two ends. The CDR3 region is CASRPPGSKNIQYF. The DNA of the CDR3 is TGTGCCAGCAGGCCCCCGGGTTCCAAAAACATTCAGTACTTC.

In this sample, this clonotype turned up many times. This chain connects TRBV7-2 to TRBJ1-5; tentatively, D is TRBD1 (5 bases). Trimming pared 1 base from V and 6 bases from J, leaving 25 bases between. The CDR3 consists of 19 residues. Germline V lookup: CDR1 SGHTA, CDR2 FQGNSA. Written as DNA, the CDR3 is TGTGCCAGCAGCTTAGGCTGGGTCAATGGACGGGGCTTGGGTCAGCCCCAGCATTTT. This encodes CASSLGWVNGRGLGQPQHF. The full variable domain, in which reference TRBV7-2 and TRBJ1-5 provide the parts outside the CDR3, is GAGVSQSPSNKVTEKGKDVELRCDPISGHTALYWYRQSLGQGLEFLIYFQGNSAPDKSGLPSDRFSAERTGGSVSTLTIQRTQQEDSAVYLCASSLGWVNGRGLGQPQHFGDGTRLSIL.

In its sample, this clonotype was seen many times. The gene calls are TRBV7-2 and TRBJ2-3; TRBD1 matches 10 bases. Trimming took 6 bases from V and 2 from J; bases not matched to a gene: 5. The length of the CDR3 is 15 residues. In germline, CDR1 is SGHTA, CDR2 FQGNSA. The CDR3 coding sequence is TGTGCCAGCAGACCGGGACAGGGGTTCACAGATACGCAGTATTTT. Encoded protein: CASRPGQGFTDTQYF. The full variable domain, completed using reference TRBV7-2 and TRBJ2-3, is GAGVSQSPSNKVTEKGKDVELRCDPISGHTALYWYRQSLGQGLEFLIYFQGNSAPDKSGLPSDRFSAERTGGSVSTLTIQRTQQEDSAVYLCASRPGQGFTDTQYFGPGTRLTVL.

The CDR3 reads CASSKAGAQNEQFF. The CDR3 bases are TGTGCCAGCAGTAAAGCGGGGGCCCAGAATGAGCAGTTCTTC. The V call is TRBV6-4, the J call TRBJ2-1; TRBD2 matches 8 bases. V trimming: 5 bases; J trimming: 7 bases; junction bases outside the gene matches: 7. The CDR3 runs to 14 residues. Looked up from germline, CDR1 is MRHNA and CDR2 is SNTAGT.

The gene calls are TRBV20-1 and TRBJ1-5, with 11 bases identical to TRBD1. V shed 3 bases and J 6 bases; nucleotides not matched to a gene: 4. CDR1 is DFQATT and CDR2 is SNEGSKA in the germline V gene (reference sequence). This CDR3 comprises 14 residues. The CDR3 loop is CSASRDRGIQPQHF. The CDR3, as DNA: TGCAGTGCTAGCCGGGACAGGGGGATTCAGCCCCAGCATTTT.

The chain couples TRBV7-9 to TRBJ1-2; 9 bases fit TRBD1. V shed 6 bases and J 8 bases; nucleotides not matched to a gene: 10. Looked up from germline, CDR1 is SEHNR and CDR2 is FQNEAQ (reference sequence). The CDR3 extends over 14 amino acids. The CDR3 nucleotides read TGTGCCAGCAGTCGGACAGGGGCCGCTCCGGGCTACACCTTC. Protein: CASSRTGAAPGYTF.